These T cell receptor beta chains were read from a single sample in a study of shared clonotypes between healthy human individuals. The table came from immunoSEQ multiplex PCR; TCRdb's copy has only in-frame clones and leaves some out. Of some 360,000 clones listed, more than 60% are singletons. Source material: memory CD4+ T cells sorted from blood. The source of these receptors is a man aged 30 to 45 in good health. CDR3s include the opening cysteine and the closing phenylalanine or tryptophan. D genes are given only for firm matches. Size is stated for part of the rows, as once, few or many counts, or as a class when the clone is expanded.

CDR3: CASSYSRGAYGYTF; DNA: TGTGCCAGCAGTTACTCGAGGGGAGCCTATGGCTACACCTTC; size: few; J: TRBJ1-2; D: NA; V: TRBV6-5
CDR3: CASSLGGDTEAFF; DNA: TGTGCCAGCAGTTTAGGCGGGGACACTGAAGCTTTCTTT; size: few; J: TRBJ1-1; D: NA; V: TRBV28
CDR3: CASSPGSRVTVRNIQYF; DNA: TGTGCCAGCAGCCCTGGATCCAGGGTGACAGTTCGCAACATTCAGTACTTC; size: NA; J: TRBJ2-4; D: NA; V: TRBV11-2
CDR3: CASSPIQGARTEAFF; DNA: TGCGCCAGCAGCCCAATACAGGGGGCGAGAACTGAAGCTTTCTTT; size: many; J: TRBJ1-1; D: TRBD1; V: TRBV5-1
CDR3: CAITDLQDTQYF; DNA: TGTGCCATCACGGACCTCCAGGATACGCAGTATTTT; size: NA; J: TRBJ2-3; D: NA; V: TRBV10-3
CDR3: CASSLISGSSYEQYF; DNA: TGTGCCAGCAGCTTAATCAGCGGTAGCTCCTACGAGCAGTACTTC; size: NA; J: TRBJ2-7; D: NA; V: TRBV7-9
CDR3: CASSEAMGGDTQYF; DNA: TGTGCCAGCAGTGAAGCCATGGGTGGAGATACGCAGTATTTT; size: NA; J: TRBJ2-3; D: NA; V: TRBV6-1
CDR3: CAISESTRGSEQYF; DNA: TGTGCCATCAGTGAGTCGACCAGGGGCAGCGAGCAGTACTTC; size: few; J: TRBJ2-7; D: NA; V: TRBV10-3
CDR3: CASSQLPTGGSYEQYF; DNA: TGCGCCAGCAGCCAACTCCCGACAGGGGGCTCCTACGAGCAGTACTTC; size: once; J: TRBJ2-7; D: TRBD1; V: TRBV4-1
CDR3: CASSFGPDRGPFF; DNA: TGTGCCAGCAGCTTTGGGCCCGACAGGGGTCCGTTCTTC; size: NA; J: TRBJ2-1; D: TRBD1; V: TRBV7-4
CDR3: CASSPLGLTYQETQYF; DNA: TGTGCCAGCAGCCCATTGGGGCTAACTTACCAAGAGACCCAGTACTTC; size: NA; J: TRBJ2-5; D: NA; V: TRBV7-7
CDR3: CASSYGGRNNEQFF; DNA: TGTGCCAGCAGCTATGGGGGCCGGAACAATGAGCAGTTCTTC; size: NA; J: TRBJ2-1; D: NA; V: TRBV5-6
CDR3: CASSELGQMLAGVQETQYF; DNA: TGTGCCAGCAGTGAGTTGGGACAGATGCTAGCGGGGGTTCAAGAGACCCAGTACTTC; size: few; J: TRBJ2-5; D: TRBD2; V: TRBV2
CDR3: CASSIPLNTEAFF; DNA: TGTGCCAGTAGTATCCCATTGAACACTGAAGCTTTCTTT; size: NA; J: TRBJ1-1; D: NA; V: TRBV19
CDR3: CASSKQGAQNTGELFF; DNA: TGTGCCAGCAGCAAACAGGGGGCGCAGAACACCGGGGAGCTGTTTTTT; size: few; J: TRBJ2-2; D: TRBD1; V: TRBV7-2
CDR3: CAISAETGGIAKNIQYF; DNA: TGTGCCATCAGTGCGGAGACCGGCGGGATAGCCAAAAACATTCAGTACTTC; size: NA; J: TRBJ2-4; D: NA; V: TRBV10-3
CDR3: CASSLKGAGKTGELFF; DNA: TGTGCCAGCAGCTTAAAAGGTGCAGGGAAGACCGGGGAGCTGTTTTTT; size: NA; J: TRBJ2-2; D: NA; V: TRBV7-3
CDR3: CASSRTSGSTYEQYF; DNA: TGTGCCAGCAGCCGTACTAGCGGGAGCACCTACGAGCAGTACTTC; size: NA; J: TRBJ2-7; D: TRBD2; V: TRBV7-9
CDR3: CASSPTSGFTGELFF; DNA: TGTGCCAGCTCACCGACTAGCGGATTCACCGGGGAGCTGTTTTTT; size: NA; J: TRBJ2-2; D: TRBD2; V: TRBV18
CDR3: CASSLDPGRTNYGYTF; DNA: TGCGCCAGCAGCTTGGACCCGGGACGGACAAACTATGGCTACACCTTC; size: NA; J: TRBJ1-2; D: NA; V: TRBV5-1
CDR3: CASSFRGANNEQFF; DNA: TGTGCCAGCAGCTTCCGGGGCGCGAACAATGAGCAGTTCTTC; size: NA; J: TRBJ2-1; D: NA; V: TRBV5-4
CDR3: CASSEPSDLGAFF; DNA: TGTGCCAGCAGTGAACCGAGCGACCTTGGAGCTTTCTTT; size: NA; J: TRBJ1-1; D: NA; V: TRBV6-1
CDR3: CASSVKGGGGPDTQYF; DNA: TGTGCCAGCAGCGTAAAAGGTGGCGGGGGCCCAGATACGCAGTATTTT; size: NA; J: TRBJ2-3; D: NA; V: TRBV9
CDR3: CASWEDGRTANYGYTF; DNA: TGTGCCAGCTGGGAAGACGGCCGCACCGCTAACTATGGCTACACCTTC; size: NA; J: TRBJ1-2; D: NA; V: TRBV6-1
CDR3: CASSEVHYGYTF; DNA: TGTGCCAGCAGTGAAGTTCACTATGGCTACACCTTC; size: NA; J: TRBJ1-2; D: NA; V: TRBV2
CDR3: CASSSRTAYEQYF; DNA: TGTGCCAGCAGCTCCCGGACAGCCTACGAGCAGTACTTC; size: NA; J: TRBJ2-7; D: NA; V: TRBV7-8
CDR3: CASSHITGGKSNEQFF; DNA: TGCGCCAGCAGTCACATTACAGGGGGCAAGAGTAATGAGCAGTTCTTC; size: NA; J: TRBJ2-1; D: TRBD1; V: TRBV10-1
CDR3: CASSPGLDLGEQYF; DNA: TGTGCCAGCAGCCCAGGACTAGATCTGGGGGAGCAGTACTTC; size: NA; J: TRBJ2-7; D: TRBD2; V: TRBV11-2
CDR3: CASSSKETQYF; DNA: TGTGCCAGCAGCTCTAAAGAGACCCAGTACTTC; size: NA; J: TRBJ2-5; D: NA; V: TRBV5-6
CDR3: CATREPGTDTQYF; DNA: TGTGCCACCCGTGAGCCTGGGACAGATACGCAGTATTTT; size: NA; J: TRBJ2-3; D: NA; V: TRBV6-5
CDR3: CALGGGNYGYTF; DNA: TGTGCCCTAGGGGGGGGTAACTATGGCTACACCTTC; size: NA; J: TRBJ1-2; D: NA; V: TRBV30
CDR3: CASRPQGGGELFF; DNA: TGTGCCAGCAGACCCCAGGGCGGCGGGGAGCTGTTTTTT; size: NA; J: TRBJ2-2; D: NA; V: TRBV5-6
CDR3: CASSLVGIEGELFF; DNA: TGTGCCAGCAGCTTGGTGGGGATTGAGGGGGAGCTGTTTTTT; size: NA; J: TRBJ2-2; D: NA; V: TRBV5-6
CDR3: CASSIRYYGNEQFF; DNA: TGTGCCAGCAGTATCCGTTACTATGGCAATGAGCAGTTCTTC; size: NA; J: TRBJ2-1; D: NA; V: TRBV6-5
CDR3: CASSLIATNEKLFF; DNA: TGTGCCAGCAGCTTAATTGCAACTAATGAAAAACTGTTTTTT; size: NA; J: TRBJ1-4; D: NA; V: TRBV5-5
CDR3: CASSLEQNTGELFF; DNA: TGCGCCAGCAGCTTGGAACAAAACACCGGGGAGCTGTTTTTT; size: NA; J: TRBJ2-2; D: NA; V: TRBV5-1
CDR3: CAWSPNPASTEAFF; DNA: TGTGCCTGGAGTCCTAACCCCGCGTCCACTGAAGCTTTCTTT; size: NA; J: TRBJ1-1; D: NA; V: TRBV30
CDR3: CASSFHDNGYTF; DNA: TGTGCCAGCAGCTTCCATGATAATGGCTACACCTTC; size: NA; J: TRBJ1-2; D: NA; V: TRBV5-5
CDR3: CASSQDIGDYGYTF; DNA: TGTGCCAGCAGCCAAGATATAGGCGACTATGGCTACACCTTC; size: few; J: TRBJ1-2; D: NA; V: TRBV4-2
CDR3: CASSDGRATGELFF; DNA: TGTGCCAGCAGTGACGGGAGGGCCACCGGGGAGCTGTTTTTT; size: NA; J: TRBJ2-2; D: TRBD2; V: TRBV6-4
CDR3: CAAEQSSTDTQYF; DNA: TGTGCCGCGGAGCAGAGTAGCACAGATACGCAGTATTTT; size: NA; J: TRBJ2-3; D: NA; V: TRBV28
CDR3: CASSIGTGTGSYEQYF; DNA: TGTGCCAGTAGTATCGGGACAGGAACTGGGTCCTACGAGCAGTACTTC; size: few; J: TRBJ2-7; D: TRBD1; V: TRBV19
CDR3: CASSLLTGGDEQYF; DNA: TGTGCCAGCAGCTTACTGACAGGGGGCGACGAGCAGTACTTC; size: NA; J: TRBJ2-7; D: TRBD1; V: TRBV11-2
CDR3: CASSQAAGTGLSYEQYF; DNA: TGTGCCAGCAGCCAAGCCGCCGGGACAGGGTTATCCTACGAGCAGTACTTC; size: NA; J: TRBJ2-7; D: TRBD1; V: TRBV4-2
CDR3: CASSLNREAFF; DNA: TGTGCCAGCAGTTTAAATAGGGAAGCTTTCTTT; size: NA; J: TRBJ1-1; D: NA; V: TRBV28
CDR3: CAISEFLSGTGANNEQFF; DNA: TGTGCCATCAGTGAGTTCCTTAGCGGGACCGGAGCAAACAATGAGCAGTTCTTC; size: few; J: TRBJ2-1; D: TRBD2; V: TRBV10-3
CDR3: CASSFAFQPQHF; DNA: TGTGCCAGCAGTTTCGCGTTTCAGCCCCAGCATTTT; size: NA; J: TRBJ1-5; D: NA; V: TRBV28
CDR3: CASRLQGGTGELFF; DNA: TGTGCCAGCAGGCTACAGGGCGGAACCGGGGAGCTGTTTTTT; size: NA; J: TRBJ2-2; D: NA; V: TRBV6-4
CDR3: CASSPPRTHGNTIYF; DNA: TGTGCCAGCAGTCCCCCCCGGACCCATGGAAACACCATATATTTT; size: NA; J: TRBJ1-3; D: NA; V: TRBV28